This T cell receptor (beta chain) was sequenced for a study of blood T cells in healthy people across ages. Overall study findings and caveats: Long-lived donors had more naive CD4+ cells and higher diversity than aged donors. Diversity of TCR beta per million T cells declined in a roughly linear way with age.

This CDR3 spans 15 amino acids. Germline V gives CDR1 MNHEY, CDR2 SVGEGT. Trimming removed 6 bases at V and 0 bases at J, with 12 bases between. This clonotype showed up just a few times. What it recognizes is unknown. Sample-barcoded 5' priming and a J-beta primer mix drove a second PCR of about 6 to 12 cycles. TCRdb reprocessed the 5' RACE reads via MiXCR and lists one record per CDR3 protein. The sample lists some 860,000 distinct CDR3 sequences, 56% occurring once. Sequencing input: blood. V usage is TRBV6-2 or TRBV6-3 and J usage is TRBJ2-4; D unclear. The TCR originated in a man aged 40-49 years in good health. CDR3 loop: CASSPRQLAKNIQYF. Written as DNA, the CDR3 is TGTGCCAGCAGCCCTCGCCAGCTAGCCAAAAACATTCAGTACTTC.